This TCR beta chain was captured by sequencing in a study of shared T cell receptors in the human thymus. Here immunoSEQ multiplex PCR was the method, and the copy in TCRdb shows in-frame clones only, minus some. The repertoire includes roughly 410,000 clones, approximately 95% of them detected once, and about 0.02% sits in the top ten. The ends lost 4 bases at V and 3 bases at J; junction bases unmatched: 4. The CDR3 covers 14 residues. Per germline, CDR1 SGDLS and CDR2 YYNGEE. This TCR came from a human donor. The sequenced sample was thymocytes. This chain joins TRBV9 and TRBJ2-7; 10 nucleotides agree with TRBD2. CDR3 in amino acids: CASSRQREGYEQYF. The CDR3 nucleotides are TGTGCCAGCAGCAGACAGCGGGAGGGCTACGAGCAGTACTTC.